Listed below are T cell receptor beta chains from one sample, sequenced in a study of blood T cell repertoires in COVID-19. Only in-frame clones appear in the TCRdb table, and some are missing; sequencing was by immunoSEQ multiplex PCR. The sample includes 55,000 to 65,000 clones, 65% to 85% seen only once; the top ten take roughly 3.2%. The material sequenced was peripheral blood. These receptors all stem from a man in his 60s with acute or convalescent COVID-19. Both conserved end residues are part of each CDR3. Fields, in order: V gene, J gene, CDR3 protein.

TRBV6-5,TRBJ2-5,CASRRLAGGETQYF
TRBV15,TRBJ2-6,CATSRGGSSGANVLTF
TRBV5-1,TRBJ2-3,CASSPGGSLSTDTQYF
TRBV19,TRBJ1-1,CASSIDARLTEAFF
TRBV4-1,TRBJ2-7,CASSQGPSEAYEQYF
TRBV4-1,TRBJ2-3,CASSPQGALGTDTQYF
TRBV27,TRBJ1-2,CASSLYRGTGYTF
TRBV6-5,TRBJ1-4,CASSYGRENEKLFF
TRBV2,TRBJ2-4,CASSESRKYF
TRBV24-1,TRBJ1-4,CATSDSGGAGEKLFF
TRBV5-1,TRBJ2-3,CASSPEGRTVTDTQYF
TRBV5-1,TRBJ1-4,CASSLAGRQGLYEKLFF
TRBV4-2,TRBJ1-2,CASSLKEATTVGEFGYTF
TRBV4-1,TRBJ2-1,CASSQATGDVSYNEQFF
TRBV21-1,TRBJ1-1,CATTSEGVPPNTEAFF
TRBV19,TRBJ2-3,CATGPFSGGQRLSTDTQYF
TRBV5-1,TRBJ2-5,CASSLSPTGVGETQYF
TRBV7-2,TRBJ2-1,CASSLGRGYNEQFF
TRBV24-1,TRBJ2-3,CATSSSTGAGDTQYF
TRBV28,TRBJ1-2,CASNSIDRQGGYTF
TRBV27,TRBJ1-2,CASGYQGKGGYTF
TRBV19,TRBJ1-2,CASGVNRVANYGYTF
TRBV27,TRBJ1-5,CASVKGQGTDQPQHF
TRBV7-2,TRBJ1-5,CASSLGLSNQPQHF
TRBV14,TRBJ2-1,CASSQVPGQGDNEQFF
TRBV5-1,TRBJ1-1,CASRNPGTGITEAFF
TRBV18,TRBJ1-2,CASSPQAGQGYSGGYTF
TRBV19,TRBJ2-2,CASTSSERGGRVRELFF
TRBV7-3,TRBJ2-7,CASSLNQRSYEQYF
TRBV7-2,TRBJ2-5,CASSRLRGGGVETQYF
TRBV15,TRBJ1-2,CATSRDWKDRVVSFDYGYTF
TRBV6-6,TRBJ1-2,CASSTVDRGRDGYTF
TRBV24-1,TRBJ1-1,CATSGGDTEAFF
TRBV5-1,TRBJ2-3,CASSLALDTQYF
TRBV5-8,TRBJ1-4,CASSTTWSGEKLFF
TRBV14,TRBJ1-3,CASSQWTGGNTIYF
TRBV7-3,TRBJ1-1,CASSFPGGEAFF
TRBV5-6,TRBJ1-6,CASNWRVGGGSPLHF
TRBV9,TRBJ2-2,CASSAGTSGYTGELFF
TRBV4-1,TRBJ1-1,CASSQSGTAMNTEAFF
TRBV23-1,TRBJ2-5,CASSQSGETQYF
TRBV4-1,TRBJ2-1,CASSQVGLAGDGNEQFF
TRBV19,TRBJ2-2,CASSIGGGLTGELFF
TRBV15,TRBJ1-2,CATSSPEGRAGGYGYTF
TRBV18,TRBJ1-1,CASSPFTGKGAEAFF
TRBV29-1,TRBJ1-2,CSVWTDYGYTF
TRBV30,TRBJ1-2,CAWSDRHGYGYTF